This T cell receptor beta chain derives from a study of T cells after yellow fever vaccination. By 5'RACE template switching, TCR cDNA was produced, with a universal primer site and UMIs added in the process. Each CDR3 protein gets one entry after TCRdb re-called the 5' RACE reads with MiXCR. The data show about 400,000 distinct CDR3 sequences, 11% seen once. This clonotype was seen a handful of times. What it recognizes is unknown. Study-level results: Subsequent booster samples again held most clones from primary vaccination (roughly 96% CD4, nearly 90% CD8). Peaking on day 5 versus 15, the secondary response was faster but weaker.

V was cut by 5 bases and J by 7 bases, with 20 bases left in between. The CDR3 is made up of 15 amino acids. The germline V gene encodes CDR1 MNHNS and CDR2 SASEGT. The chain combines TRBV6-1 with TRBJ1-2, with D perhaps matching TRBD1 (6 bases). The sequencing here drew on PBMCs, taken on the day of the first yellow fever vaccination. This TCR was sampled from a man aged 18 to 30 who received the YFV17D yellow fever vaccine. The CDR3 DNA sequence: TGTGCCAGCAGTCGGCCCGGGACTTTCAGGGGTGGCTACACCTTC. This codes for CASSRPGTFRGGYTF.